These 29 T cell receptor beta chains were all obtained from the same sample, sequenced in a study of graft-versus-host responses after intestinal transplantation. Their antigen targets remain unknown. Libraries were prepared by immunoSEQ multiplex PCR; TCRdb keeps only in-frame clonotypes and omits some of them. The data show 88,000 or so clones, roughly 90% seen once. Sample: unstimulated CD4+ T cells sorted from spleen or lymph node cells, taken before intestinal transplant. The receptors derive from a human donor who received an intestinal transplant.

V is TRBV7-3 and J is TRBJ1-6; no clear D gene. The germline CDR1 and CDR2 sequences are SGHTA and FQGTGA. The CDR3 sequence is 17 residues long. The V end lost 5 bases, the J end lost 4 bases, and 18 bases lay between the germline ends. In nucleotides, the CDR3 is TGTGCCAGCAGCCCTCTTTTCTTTGTTATTTATAATTCACCCCTCCACTTT. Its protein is CASSPLFFVIYNSPLHF.

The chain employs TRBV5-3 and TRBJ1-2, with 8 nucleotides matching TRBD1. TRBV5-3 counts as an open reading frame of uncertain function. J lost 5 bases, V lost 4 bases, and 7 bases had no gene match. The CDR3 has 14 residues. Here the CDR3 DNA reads TGTGCCAGAAGCCGCCTGACAGGGGCTTATGGCTACACCTTC. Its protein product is CARSRLTGAYGYTF.

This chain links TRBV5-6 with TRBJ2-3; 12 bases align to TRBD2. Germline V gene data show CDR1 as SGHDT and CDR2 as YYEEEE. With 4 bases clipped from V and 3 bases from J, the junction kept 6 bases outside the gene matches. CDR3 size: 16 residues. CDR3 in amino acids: CASSIASGGGTDTQYF. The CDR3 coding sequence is TGTGCCAGCAGCATCGCTAGCGGGGGGGGAACAGATACGCAGTATTTT.

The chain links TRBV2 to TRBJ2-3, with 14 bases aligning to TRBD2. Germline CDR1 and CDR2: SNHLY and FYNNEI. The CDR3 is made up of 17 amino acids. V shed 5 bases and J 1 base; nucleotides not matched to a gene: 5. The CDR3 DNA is TGTGCCAGCAGTCGACTAGCGGGGGGGACACGCACAGATACGCAGTATTTT. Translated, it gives CASSRLAGGTRTDTQYF. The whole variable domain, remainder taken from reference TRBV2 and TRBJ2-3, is EPEVTQTPSHQVTQMGQEVILRCVPISNHLYFYWYRQILGQKVEFLVSFYNNEISEKSEIFDDQFSVERPDGSNFTLKIRSTKLEDSAMYFCASSRLAGGTRTDTQYFGPGTRLTVL.

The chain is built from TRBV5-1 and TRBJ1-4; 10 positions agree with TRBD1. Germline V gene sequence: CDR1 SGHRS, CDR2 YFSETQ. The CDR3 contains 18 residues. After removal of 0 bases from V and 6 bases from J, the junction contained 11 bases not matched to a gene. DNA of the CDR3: TGCGCCAGCAGCTTGGATACCGGGACAGGGGACTGGGATGAAAAACTGTTTTTT. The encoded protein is CASSLDTGTGDWDEKLFF.

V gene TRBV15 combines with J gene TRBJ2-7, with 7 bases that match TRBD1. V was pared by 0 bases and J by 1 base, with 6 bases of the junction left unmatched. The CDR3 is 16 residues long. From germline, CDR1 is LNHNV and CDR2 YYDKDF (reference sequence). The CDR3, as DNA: TGTGCCACCAGCAGAGATTTGAAGACAGGGTCCTACGAGCAGTACTTC. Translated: CATSRDLKTGSYEQYF.

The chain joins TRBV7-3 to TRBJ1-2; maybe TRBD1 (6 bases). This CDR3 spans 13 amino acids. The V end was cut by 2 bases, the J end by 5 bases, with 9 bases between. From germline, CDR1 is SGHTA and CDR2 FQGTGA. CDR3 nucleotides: TGTGCCAGCAGCTTAGAGGGGGGGTATGGCTACACCTTC. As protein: CASSLEGGYGYTF.

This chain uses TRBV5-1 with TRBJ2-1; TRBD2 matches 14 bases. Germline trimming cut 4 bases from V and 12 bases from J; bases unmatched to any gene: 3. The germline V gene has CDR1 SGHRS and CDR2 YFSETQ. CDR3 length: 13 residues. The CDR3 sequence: CASSPTSGGVQFF. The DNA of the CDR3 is TGCGCCAGCAGCCCGACTAGCGGGGGGGTGCAGTTCTTC.

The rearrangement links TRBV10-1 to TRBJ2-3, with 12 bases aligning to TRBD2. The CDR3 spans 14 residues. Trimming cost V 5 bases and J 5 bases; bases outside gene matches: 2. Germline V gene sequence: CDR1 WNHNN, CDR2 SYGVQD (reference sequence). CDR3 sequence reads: CASSTTSGGDTQYF. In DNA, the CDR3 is TGCGCCAGCAGTACGACTAGCGGGGGAGATACGCAGTATTTT.

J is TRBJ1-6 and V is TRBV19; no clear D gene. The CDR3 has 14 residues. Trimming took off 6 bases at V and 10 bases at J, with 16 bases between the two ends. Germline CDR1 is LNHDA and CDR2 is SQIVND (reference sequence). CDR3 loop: CASRPEGVWSPLHF. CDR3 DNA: TGTGCCAGTAGACCGGAGGGCGTCTGGTCACCCCTCCACTTT. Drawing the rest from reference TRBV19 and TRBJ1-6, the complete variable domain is DGGITQSPKYLFRKEGQNVTLSCEQNLNHDAMYWYRQDPGQGLRLIYYSQIVNDFQKGDIAEGYSVSREKKESFPLTVTSAQKNPTAFYLCASRPEGVWSPLHFGNGTRLTVT.

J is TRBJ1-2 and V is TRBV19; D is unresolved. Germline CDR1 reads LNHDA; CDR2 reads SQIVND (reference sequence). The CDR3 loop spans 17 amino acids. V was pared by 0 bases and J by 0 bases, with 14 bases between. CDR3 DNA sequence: TGTGCCAGTAGTATAGATCGGGTAGGATCGGCTAACTATGGCTACACCTTC. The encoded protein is CASSIDRVGSANYGYTF.

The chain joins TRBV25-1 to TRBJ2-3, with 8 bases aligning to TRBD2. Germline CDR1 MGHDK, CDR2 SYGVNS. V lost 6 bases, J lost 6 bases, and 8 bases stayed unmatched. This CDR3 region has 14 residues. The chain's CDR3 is CASSPGGVVDTQYF. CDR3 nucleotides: TGTGCCAGCAGCCCGGGGGGGGTGGTTGATACGCAGTATTTT. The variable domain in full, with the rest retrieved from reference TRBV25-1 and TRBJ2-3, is EADIYQTPRYLVIGTGKKITLECSQTMGHDKMYWYQQDPGMELHLIHYSYGVNSTEKGDLSSESTVSRIRTEHFPLTLESARPSHTSQYLCASSPGGVVDTQYFGPGTRLTVL.

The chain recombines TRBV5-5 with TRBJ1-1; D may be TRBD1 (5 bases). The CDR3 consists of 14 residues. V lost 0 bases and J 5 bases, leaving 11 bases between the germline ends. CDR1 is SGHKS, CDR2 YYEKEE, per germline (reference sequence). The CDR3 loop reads CASSLVREGTEAFF. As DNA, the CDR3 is TGTGCCAGCAGCTTGGTTAGGGAGGGGACTGAAGCTTTCTTT. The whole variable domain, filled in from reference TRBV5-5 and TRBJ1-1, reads DAGVTQSPTHLIKTRGQQVTLRCSPISGHKSVSWYQQVLGQGPQFIFQYYEKEERGRGNFPDRFSARQFPNYSSELNVNALLLGDSALYLCASSLVREGTEAFFGQGTRLTVV.

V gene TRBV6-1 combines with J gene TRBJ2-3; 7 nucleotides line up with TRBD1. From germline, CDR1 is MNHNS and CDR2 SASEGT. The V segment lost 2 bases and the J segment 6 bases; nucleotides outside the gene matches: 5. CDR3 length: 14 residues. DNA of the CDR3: TGTGCCAGCAGTGAACCGGGACAGTGGGATACGCAGTATTTT. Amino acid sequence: CASSEPGQWDTQYF.

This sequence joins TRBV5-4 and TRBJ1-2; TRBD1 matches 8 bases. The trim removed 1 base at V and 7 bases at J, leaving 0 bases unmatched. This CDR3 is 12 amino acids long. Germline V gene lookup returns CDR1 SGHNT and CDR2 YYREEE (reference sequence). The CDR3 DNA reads TGTGCCAGCAGCTTGACAGGGGGTGGCTACACCTTC. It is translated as CASSLTGGGYTF.

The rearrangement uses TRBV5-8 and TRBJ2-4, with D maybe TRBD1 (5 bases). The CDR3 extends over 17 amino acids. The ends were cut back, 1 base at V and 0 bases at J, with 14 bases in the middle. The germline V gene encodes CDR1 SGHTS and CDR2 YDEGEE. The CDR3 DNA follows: TGTGCCAGCAGCTTGTCCCGGGTGGACATAGCCAAAAACATTCAGTACTTC. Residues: CASSLSRVDIAKNIQYF.

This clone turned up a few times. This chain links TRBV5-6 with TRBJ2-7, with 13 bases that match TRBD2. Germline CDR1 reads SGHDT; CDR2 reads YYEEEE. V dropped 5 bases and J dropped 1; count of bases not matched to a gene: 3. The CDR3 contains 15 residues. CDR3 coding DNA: TGTGCCAGCAGGTTGACTAGCGGGGGGTCCTACGAGCAGTACTTC. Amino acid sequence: CASRLTSGGSYEQYF.

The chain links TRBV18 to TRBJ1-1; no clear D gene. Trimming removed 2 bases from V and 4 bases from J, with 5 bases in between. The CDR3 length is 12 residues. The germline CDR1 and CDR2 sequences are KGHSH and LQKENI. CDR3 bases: TGTGCCAGCTCACCATATCTCACTGAAGCTTTCTTT. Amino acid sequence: CASSPYLTEAFF.

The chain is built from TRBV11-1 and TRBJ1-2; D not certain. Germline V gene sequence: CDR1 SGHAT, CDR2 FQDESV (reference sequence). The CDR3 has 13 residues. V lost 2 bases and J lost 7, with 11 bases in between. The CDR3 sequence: CASSLSSHIGYTF. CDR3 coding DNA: TGTGCCAGCAGCTTAAGTTCTCACATTGGCTACACCTTC.

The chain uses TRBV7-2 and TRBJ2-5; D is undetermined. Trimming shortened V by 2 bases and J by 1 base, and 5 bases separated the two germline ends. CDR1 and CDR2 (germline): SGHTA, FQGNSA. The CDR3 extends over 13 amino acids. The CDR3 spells CASSLRGQETQYF. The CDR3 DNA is TGTGCCAGCAGCTTACGCGGCCAAGAGACCCAGTACTTC.

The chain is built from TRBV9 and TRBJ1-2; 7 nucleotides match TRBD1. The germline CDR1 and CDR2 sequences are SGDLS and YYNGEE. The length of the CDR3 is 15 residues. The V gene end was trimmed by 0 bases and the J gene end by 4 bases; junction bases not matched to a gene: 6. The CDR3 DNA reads TGTGCCAGCAGCGTAGAGGCAGGGGGTGGCTATGGCTACACCTTC. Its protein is CASSVEAGGGYGYTF.

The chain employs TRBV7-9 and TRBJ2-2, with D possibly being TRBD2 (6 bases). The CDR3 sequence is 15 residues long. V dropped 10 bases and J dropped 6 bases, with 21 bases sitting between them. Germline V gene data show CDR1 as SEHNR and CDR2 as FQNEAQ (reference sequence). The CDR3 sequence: CANPPGGVNSGELFF. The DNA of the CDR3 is TGTGCCAACCCCCCCGGGGGTGTAAACTCCGGGGAGCTGTTTTTT. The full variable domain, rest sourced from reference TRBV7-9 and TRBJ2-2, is DTGVSQNPRHKITKRGQNVTFRCDPISEHNRLYWYRQTLGQGPEFLTYFQNEAQLEKSRLLSDRFSAERPKGSFSTLEIQRTEQGDSAMYLCANPPGGVNSGELFFGEGSRLTVL.

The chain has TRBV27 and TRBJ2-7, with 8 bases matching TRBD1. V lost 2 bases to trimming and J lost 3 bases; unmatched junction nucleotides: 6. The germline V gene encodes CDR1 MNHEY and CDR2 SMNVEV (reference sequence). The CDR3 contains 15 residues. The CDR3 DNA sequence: TGTGCCAGCAGTTTACAGGGGGCTGACGTCTACGAGCAGTACTTC. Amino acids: CASSLQGADVYEQYF.

As DNA, the CDR3 is TGTGCCAGCATCAGGACTAGCGGGGGGGGTGAGCAGTACTTC. Its translation: CASIRTSGGGEQYF. V is TRBV2 and J is TRBJ2-7; 15 nucleotides align to TRBD2. Germline V gene sequence: CDR1 SNHLY, CDR2 FYNNEI. The ends lost 7 bases at V and 7 bases at J; junction bases unmatched: 5. This CDR3 is built from 14 residues.

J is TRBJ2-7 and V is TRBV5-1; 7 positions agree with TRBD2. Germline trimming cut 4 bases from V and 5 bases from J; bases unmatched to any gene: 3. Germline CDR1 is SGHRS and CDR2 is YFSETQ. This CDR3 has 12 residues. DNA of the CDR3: TGCGCCAGCAGCCAGGGAGGGGACGAGCAGTACTTC. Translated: CASSQGGDEQYF.

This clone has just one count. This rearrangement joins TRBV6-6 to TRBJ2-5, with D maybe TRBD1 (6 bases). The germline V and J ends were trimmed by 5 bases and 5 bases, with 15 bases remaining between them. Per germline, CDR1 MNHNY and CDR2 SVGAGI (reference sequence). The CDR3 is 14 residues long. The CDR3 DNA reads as TGTGCCAGCAGTAGCCCAGGGGCGAGGGAGACCCAGTACTTC. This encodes CASSSPGARETQYF.

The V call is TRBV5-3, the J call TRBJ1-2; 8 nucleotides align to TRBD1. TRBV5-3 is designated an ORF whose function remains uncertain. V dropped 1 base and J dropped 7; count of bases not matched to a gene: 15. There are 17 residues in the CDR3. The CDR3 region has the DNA TGTGCCAGAAGCTTGAAGACAGGGGAAAGAGGGAAGGGTGGCTACACCTTC. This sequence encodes CARSLKTGERGKGGYTF.

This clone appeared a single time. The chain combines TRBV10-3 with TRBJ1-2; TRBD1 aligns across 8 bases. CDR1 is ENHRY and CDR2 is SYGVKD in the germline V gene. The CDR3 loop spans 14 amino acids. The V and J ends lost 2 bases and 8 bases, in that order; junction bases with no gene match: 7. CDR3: CAISEQQGAGGYTF. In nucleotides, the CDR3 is TGTGCCATCAGTGAGCAGCAGGGGGCGGGGGGCTACACCTTC.

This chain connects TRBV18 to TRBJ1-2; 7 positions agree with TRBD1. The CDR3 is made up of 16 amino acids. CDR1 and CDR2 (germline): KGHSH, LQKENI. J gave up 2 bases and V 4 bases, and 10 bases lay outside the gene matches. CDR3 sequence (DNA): TGTGCCAGCTCACAGGCGACAGGGCCCCCAAACTATGGCTACACCTTC. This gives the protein CASSQATGPPNYGYTF.